These 2 T cell receptor beta chains were sequenced from one sample in a study of blood T cell repertoires in COVID-19. The protocol was immunoSEQ multiplex PCR, while the TCRdb copy is restricted to in-frame clones and leaves out a portion. The sample has around 100,000 clones, around 80% seen once; the top ten hold roughly 0.89%. The sample consisted of peripheral blood. The receptors were sampled from a woman in her seventies with acute or convalescent COVID-19.

This chain links TRBV6-5 with TRBJ1-4; D may be TRBD1 (5 bases). Per the germline V gene, CDR1 is MNHEY and CDR2 is SVGAGI. V was trimmed by 0 bases and J by 1 base, leaving 6 bases between them. The CDR3 is 15 amino acids. CDR3 nucleotides: TGTGCCAGCAGTTACTCTAGGGGAACTAATGAAAAACTGTTTTTT. It specifies CASSYSRGTNEKLFF.

The DNA for the CDR3 is TGTGCCACCAGCAGAGGGGGGGATCAGCCCCAGCATTTT. It is translated as CATSRGGDQPQHF. The chain uses TRBV15 and TRBJ1-5; tentative D call: TRBD1 (5 bases). V lost 1 base and J 5 bases, leaving 6 bases between the germline ends. The CDR3 totals 13 residues. Germline V gene lookup returns CDR1 LNHNV and CDR2 YYDKDF (reference sequence). Full variable domain (rest looked up from reference TRBV15 and TRBJ1-5): DAMVIQNPRYQVTQFGKPVTLSCSQTLNHNVMYWYQQKSSQAPKLLFHYYDKDFNNEADTPDNFQSRRPNTSFCFLDIRSPGLGDTAMYLCATSRGGDQPQHFGDGTRLSIL.